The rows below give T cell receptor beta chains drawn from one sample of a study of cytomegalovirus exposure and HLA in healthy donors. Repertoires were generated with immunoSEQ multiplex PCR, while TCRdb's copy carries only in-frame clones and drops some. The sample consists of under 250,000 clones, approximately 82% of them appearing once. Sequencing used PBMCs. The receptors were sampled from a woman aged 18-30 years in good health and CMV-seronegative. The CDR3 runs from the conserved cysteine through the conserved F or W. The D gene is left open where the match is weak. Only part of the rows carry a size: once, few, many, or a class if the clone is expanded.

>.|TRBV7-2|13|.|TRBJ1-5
TGTGCCAGCAGCTTAGGGGGGACCCAGCCCCAGCATTTT
CASSLGGTQPQHF
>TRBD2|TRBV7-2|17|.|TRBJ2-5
TGTGCCAGCAGCTCCCCGGGACTAGCGGGTTCACAAGAGACCCAGTACTTC
CASSSPGLAGSQETQYF
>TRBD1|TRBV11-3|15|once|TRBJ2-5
TGTGCCAGCAGCTTGGGACAGGGGGGCGCGGAGACCCAGTACTTC
CASSLGQGGAETQYF
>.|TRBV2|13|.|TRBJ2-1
TGTGCCAGCAGGGGGACCGAGGGCACTGAGCAGTTCTTC
CASRGTEGTEQFF
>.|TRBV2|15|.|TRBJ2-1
TGTGCCAGCAGTGTGCGGGGATCCTCCTACAATGAGCAGTTCTTC
CASSVRGSSYNEQFF
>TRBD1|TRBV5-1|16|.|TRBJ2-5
TGCGCCAGCAGCTTGGAGGCAGGGGGCTGGGAAGAGACCCAGTACTTC
CASSLEAGGWEETQYF
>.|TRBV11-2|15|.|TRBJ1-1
TGTGCCAGCAGAACCCTGCGGGGGGCGCAAACTGAAGCTTTCTTT
CASRTLRGAQTEAFF
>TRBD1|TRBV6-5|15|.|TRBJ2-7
TGTGCCAGCAGCTCACCGGGACAGGGGACCTACGAGCAGTACTTC
CASSSPGQGTYEQYF
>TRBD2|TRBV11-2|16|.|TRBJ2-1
TGTGCCAGCAGCTCCTGGACTAGCGGGATCGGTGATGAGCAGTTCTTC
CASSSWTSGIGDEQFF
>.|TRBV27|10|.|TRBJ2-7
TGTGCCAGCACCTTTGACGAGCAGTACTTC
CASTFDEQYF
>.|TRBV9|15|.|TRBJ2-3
TGTGCCAGCAGCCCCGGGACCCTCCCCGCAGATACGCAGTATTTT
CASSPGTLPADTQYF
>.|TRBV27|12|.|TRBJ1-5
TGTGCCAGCAGTTTTTTGGATCAGCCCCAGCATTTT
CASSFLDQPQHF
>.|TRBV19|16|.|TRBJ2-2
TGTGCCAGTAGTATAGGATCGGCGGTCAGGACCGGGGAGCTGTTTTTT
CASSIGSAVRTGELFF
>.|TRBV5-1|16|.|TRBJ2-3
TGCGCCAGCAGCTTGGCCGAGGCTAGCGCTACAGATACGCAGTATTTT
CASSLAEASATDTQYF
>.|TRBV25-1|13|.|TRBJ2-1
TGTGCCAGCACTACCGGGATTTACAATGAGCAGTTCTTC
CASTTGIYNEQFF
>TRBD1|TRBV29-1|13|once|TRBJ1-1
TGCAGCGTGGGGGACAGGCGAAGAACTGAAGCTTTCTTT
CSVGDRRRTEAFF
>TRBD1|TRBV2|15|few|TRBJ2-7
TGTGCCAGCAGTGAACCGCCGACAGGGACCTACGAGCAGTACTTC
CASSEPPTGTYEQYF
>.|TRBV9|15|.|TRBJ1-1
TGTGCCAGCAGCGTTGAGCCGGGACACAACACTGAAGCTTTCTTT
CASSVEPGHNTEAFF
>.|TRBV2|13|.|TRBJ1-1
TGTGCCAGCAGTGCCTACCAGGACACTGAAGCTTTCTTT
CASSAYQDTEAFF
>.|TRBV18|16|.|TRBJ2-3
TGTGCCAGCTCACCACCGGCGTCGGGGGATCCCAGTACGCAGTATTTT
CASSPPASGDPSTQYF
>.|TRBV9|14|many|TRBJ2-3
TGTGCCAGCAGCGAGGAGACAGGCACAGATACGCAGTATTTT
CASSEETGTDTQYF
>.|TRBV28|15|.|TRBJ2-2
TGTGCCAGCGGTCTAGTGTCTGTAAACACCGGGGAGCTGTTTTTT
CASGLVSVNTGELFF
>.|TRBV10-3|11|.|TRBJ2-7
TGTGCCATCAGTGATGTCACCGAGCAGTACTTC
CAISDVTEQYF
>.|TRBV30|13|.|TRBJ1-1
TGTGCCTGGAGGGAGGGGATGAACACTGAAGCTTTCTTT
CAWREGMNTEAFF
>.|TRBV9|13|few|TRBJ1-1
TGTGCCAGCAGCTGGACACTGAACACTGAAGCTTTCTTT
CASSWTLNTEAFF
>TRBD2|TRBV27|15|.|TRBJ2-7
TGTGCCAGCAGTATGGTCAGCGGGGGATCAGGCGAGCAGTACTTC
CASSMVSGGSGEQYF
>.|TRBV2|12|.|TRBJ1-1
TGTGCCAGCAGTGCGTCGGGGACTGAAGCTTTCTTT
CASSASGTEAFF
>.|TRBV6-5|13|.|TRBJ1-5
TGTGCCAGCAGTTACCAAGGAAATCAGCCCCAGCATTTT
CASSYQGNQPQHF
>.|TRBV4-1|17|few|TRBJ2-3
TGCGCCAGCAGCGGTTTCTCTGGAGGGATTAGCACAGATACGCAGTATTTT
CASSGFSGGISTDTQYF
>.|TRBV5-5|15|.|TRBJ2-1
TGTGCCAGCAGCTTGATAGGGGGGTCCTACAATGAGCAGTTCTTC
CASSLIGGSYNEQFF
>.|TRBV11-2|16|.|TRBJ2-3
TGTGCCAGCAGCTTAGGAGGGGGAGGTCTCACAGATACGCAGTATTTT
CASSLGGGGLTDTQYF
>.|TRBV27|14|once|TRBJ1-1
TGTGCCAGCAGTTTGGGAGGGGGGTACACTGAAGCTTTCTTT
CASSLGGGYTEAFF
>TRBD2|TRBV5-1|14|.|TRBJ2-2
TGCGCCAGCAGCTTGGGGACTAGCGGCGGGGAGCTGTTTTTT
CASSLGTSGGELFF
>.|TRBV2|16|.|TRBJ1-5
TGTGCCAGCAGTGAAGAGACAACAGGCTCCAATCAGCCCCAGCATTTT
CASSEETTGSNQPQHF
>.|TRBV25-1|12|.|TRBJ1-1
TGTGCCAGCAGTGAAGACCCCTCGGGGGCTTTCTTT
CASSEDPSGAFF
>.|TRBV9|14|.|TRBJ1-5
TGTGCCAGCAGCGTAGGGACAAGCAATCAGCCCCAGCATTTT
CASSVGTSNQPQHF
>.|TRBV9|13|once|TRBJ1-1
TGTGCCAGCAGCGTAAGGGTCGACACTGAAGCTTTCTTT
CASSVRVDTEAFF
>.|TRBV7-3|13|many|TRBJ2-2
TGTGCCAGCAGCTTAAATTCGGCCGGGGAGCTGTTTTTT
CASSLNSAGELFF
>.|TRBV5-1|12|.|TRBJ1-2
TGCGCCAGCAGCATAGACCAAGGAGGCTACACCTTC
CASSIDQGGYTF
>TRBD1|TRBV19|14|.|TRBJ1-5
TGTGCCAGTAGTATCAGGGGGCGCGGTCAGCCCCAGCATTTT
CASSIRGRGQPQHF
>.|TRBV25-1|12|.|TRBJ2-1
TGTGCCAGCAGTGAGGGTTGGGATGAGCAGTTCTTC
CASSEGWDEQFF
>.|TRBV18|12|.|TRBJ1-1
TGTGCCAGCGGGCCTACATCGACTGAAGCTTTCTTT
CASGPTSTEAFF
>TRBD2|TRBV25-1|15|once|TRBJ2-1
TGTGCCAGCAGTGAATGGGAGGGCTCCTACAATGAGCAGTTCTTC
CASSEWEGSYNEQFF
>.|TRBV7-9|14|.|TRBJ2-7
TGTGCCAGCAGCTTAGCTGCCAGTACCTACGAGCAGTACTTC
CASSLAASTYEQYF
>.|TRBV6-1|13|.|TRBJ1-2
TGTGCCAGCAGTGAAGCGGGGAGCGGGGGCTACACCTTC
CASSEAGSGGYTF
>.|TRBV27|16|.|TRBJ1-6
TGTGCCAGCAGTTTAGGGCAGACCGCCTATAATTCACCCCTCCACTTT
CASSLGQTAYNSPLHF
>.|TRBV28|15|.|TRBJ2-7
TGTGCCAGCAGTTTAAGTAGCGGTGGGCCCTACGAGCAGTACTTC
CASSLSSGGPYEQYF
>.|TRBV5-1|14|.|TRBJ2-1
TGCGCCAGCAGCTTGTCGTGGGTCTCCAATGAGCAGTTCTTC
CASSLSWVSNEQFF
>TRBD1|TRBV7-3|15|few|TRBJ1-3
TGTGCCAGCAGCCCGACAGGGAGCTCTGGAAACACCATATATTTT
CASSPTGSSGNTIYF
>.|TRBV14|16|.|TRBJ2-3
TGTGCCAGCAGCCAGTTTAGCGGAGCCGGGGCAGATACGCAGTATTTT
CASSQFSGAGADTQYF
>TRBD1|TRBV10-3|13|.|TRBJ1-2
TGTGCCATCAGTGCCCTAGGGACAGAAGGCTACACCTTC
CAISALGTEGYTF
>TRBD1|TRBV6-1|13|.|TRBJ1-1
TGTGCCAGCAGTTTACAGGGGAGGGATGAAGCTTTCTTT
CASSLQGRDEAFF